A selection of T cell receptor beta chains follows, all from one sample in a study of blood T cell repertoires in COVID-19. Assay: immunoSEQ multiplex PCR; the TCRdb copy retains only in-frame clones and omits some. The sample carries some 11,000 clones, roughly 86% recorded once. Source material: peripheral blood. Every receptor here comes from a man in his fifties with active COVID-19. The CDR3 runs from the conserved cysteine through the conserved F or W. Fields, in order: V gene, J gene, clone size, D gene, CDR3 DNA, CDR3 protein. D genes are given only for firm matches. The size of a clone is reported for some rows only, either as once, few or many, or as a class for expanded clones.

V: TRBV28
J: TRBJ1-5
size: .
D: .
DNA: TGTGCCAGCGCTTTCCCCAGGGTCAGCAATCAGCCCCAGCATTTT
CDR3: CASAFPRVSNQPQHF

V: TRBV4-1
J: TRBJ2-3
size: .
D: TRBD2
DNA: TGCGCCAGCAGCCAATACGGGAGGCGCACAGATACGCAGTATTTT
CDR3: CASSQYGRRTDTQYF

V: TRBV2
J: TRBJ2-1
size: .
D: TRBD1
DNA: TGTGCCAGCAGTGAGTCGCAGAGCAGGGGGCCCTACAATGAGCAGTTCTTC
CDR3: CASSESQSRGPYNEQFF

V: TRBV11-3
J: TRBJ2-2
size: .
D: .
DNA: TGTGCCAGCAGCTTAGACAGGGATAACACCGGGGAGCTGTTTTTT
CDR3: CASSLDRDNTGELFF

V: TRBV14
J: TRBJ2-7
size: .
D: TRBD2
DNA: TGTGCCAGCAGCCCCCGGACTAGCGGGAGCCACGAGCAGTACTTC
CDR3: CASSPRTSGSHEQYF

V: TRBV7-8
J: TRBJ1-5
size: few
D: TRBD1
DNA: TGTGCCAGCAGCCCAGGGACAGGCAATCAGCCCCAGCATTTT
CDR3: CASSPGTGNQPQHF

V: TRBV19
J: TRBJ1-2
size: once
D: TRBD1
DNA: TGTGCCAGTAGCCTGGACAGGCTATATGGCTACACCTTC
CDR3: CASSLDRLYGYTF

V: TRBV27
J: TRBJ2-7
size: medium-sized
D: TRBD1
DNA: TGTGCCAGCAGTCCCCACAGGGGGTTTTACGAGCAGTACTTC
CDR3: CASSPHRGFYEQYF

V: TRBV19
J: TRBJ1-2
size: .
D: TRBD1
DNA: TGTGCCAGTAGCCAGACGACAGGGTCTAACTATGGCTACACCTTC
CDR3: CASSQTTGSNYGYTF

V: TRBV7-8
J: TRBJ2-1
size: .
D: TRBD2
DNA: TGTGCCAGCAGCCAGACTAGCGGGAGCGCCTACAATGAGCAGTTCTTC
CDR3: CASSQTSGSAYNEQFF

V: TRBV4-1
J: TRBJ2-1
size: .
D: TRBD1
DNA: TGCGCCAGCAGCCAAGACCCGACAGGGAGAAATGAGCAGTTCTTC
CDR3: CASSQDPTGRNEQFF

V: TRBV11-2
J: TRBJ1-4
size: .
D: .
DNA: TGTGCCAGCAGCGCAGATGAAAAACTGTTTTTT
CDR3: CASSADEKLFF

V: TRBV2
J: TRBJ2-7
size: few
D: TRBD1
DNA: TGTGCCAGCCGACAGGGGAGCGGCGAGCAGTACTTC
CDR3: CASRQGSGEQYF

V: TRBV27
J: TRBJ2-1
size: .
D: .
DNA: TGTGCCAGCAGTTTATCGTCGGGGTTGGTTGAGCAGTTCTTC
CDR3: CASSLSSGLVEQFF

V: TRBV11-2
J: TRBJ2-1
size: .
D: .
DNA: TGTGCCAGCAGCTTAGAAGCGTCAGACTCCTACAATGAGCAGTTCTTC
CDR3: CASSLEASDSYNEQFF

V: TRBV7-2
J: TRBJ2-7
size: .
D: .
DNA: TGTGCCAGCAGCCCCGGAGGTTACGAGCAGTACTTC
CDR3: CASSPGGYEQYF

V: TRBV2
J: TRBJ2-3
size: .
D: TRBD2
DNA: TGTGCCAGCAAAGAACTCCCTAGCGGCGCAGATACGCAGTATTTT
CDR3: CASKELPSGADTQYF

V: TRBV6-5
J: TRBJ2-7
size: .
D: TRBD2
DNA: TGTGCCAGCAGTTACCTGACTAGCGGGAGGAAGGAGCAGTACTTC
CDR3: CASSYLTSGRKEQYF

V: TRBV3-1/TRBV3-2
J: TRBJ1-4
size: .
D: .
DNA: TGTGCCAGCAGCCCGTCTTTGCCGGGGTCTGGTAATGAAAAACTGTTTTTT
CDR3: CASSPSLPGSGNEKLFF

V: TRBV10-3
J: TRBJ2-1
size: .
D: TRBD2
DNA: TGTGCCACTCAAGCGGGAAGCAATGAGCAGTTCTTC
CDR3: CATQAGSNEQFF

V: TRBV6-1
J: TRBJ1-2
size: .
D: TRBD1
DNA: TGTGCCAGCAGTGAACCGGGACAGTTGAATGGCTACACCTTC
CDR3: CASSEPGQLNGYTF

V: TRBV5-6
J: TRBJ1-6
size: .
D: .
DNA: TGTGCCAGCAGCTTTCAACAGGCCGGGCGCTATAATTCACCCCTCCACTTT
CDR3: CASSFQQAGRYNSPLHF

V: TRBV7-7
J: TRBJ2-7
size: .
D: TRBD2
DNA: TGTGCCAGCAGCTTAGAAAGCGGGAGGAGCTCCTACGAGCAGTACTTC
CDR3: CASSLESGRSSYEQYF

V: TRBV24-1
J: TRBJ2-7
size: .
D: .
DNA: TGTGCCACCAGTGAGGCAGGGGATTCCTACGAGCAGTACTTC
CDR3: CATSEAGDSYEQYF

V: TRBV14
J: TRBJ2-3
size: .
D: .
DNA: TGTGCCAGCAGCCAAAGTCGAGAAAAACCTTACACAGATACGCAGTATTTT
CDR3: CASSQSREKPYTDTQYF

V: TRBV5-1
J: TRBJ1-1
size: .
D: .
DNA: TGCGCCAGCAGCTTGAATTTGGGCTCCACTGAAGCTTTCTTT
CDR3: CASSLNLGSTEAFF

V: TRBV4-1
J: TRBJ2-3
size: few
D: TRBD2
DNA: TGCGCCAGCAGCCAAGTCAGCGGGAGAGCGACAGATACGCAGTATTTT
CDR3: CASSQVSGRATDTQYF

V: TRBV27
J: TRBJ2-3
size: .
D: .
DNA: TGTGCCAGCAGTCCCACGAGCGAAGATACGCAGTATTTT
CDR3: CASSPTSEDTQYF

V: TRBV25-1
J: TRBJ2-3
size: .
D: .
DNA: TGTGCCAGCAGTGAATATGGGGGGGCGACAGATACGCAGTATTTT
CDR3: CASSEYGGATDTQYF

V: TRBV15
J: TRBJ2-7
size: .
D: .
DNA: TGTGCCACCAGCAGAGATCTGGACTCGAACTACGAGCAGTACTTC
CDR3: CATSRDLDSNYEQYF